This paragraph covers one T cell receptor beta chain sequence. A much larger clone is a single base away; this may be a read error. No conserved phenylalanine or tryptophan is present at the end of the CDR3, so a read error is the likely explanation. The data were taken from a study of regulatory T cells in long-lasting Graves disease. The time point was: persistent/refractory GD, antithyroid drugs over 5 years with positive TRAb. Construction of the TCR library relied on RNA isolated from PBMCs. The CDR3 length is 15 residues. Losses at the gene ends were 2 bases for V and 1 base for J; bases not matched to a gene: 3. From germline, CDR1 is ENHRY and CDR2 SYGVKD. iRepertoire HTBI primers and Arm-PCR of CDR3 regions built TCR beta libraries. MiXCR, run by TCRdb on the multiplex PCR reads, gives a single entry per CDR3 protein. This table holds approximately 380,000 distinct CDR3 sequences, roughly 20% found once.

The chain links TRBV10-3 to TRBJ1-1, with 8 bases fitting TRBD1. The origin of this receptor is a female donor with Graves disease. This specimen was peripheral blood mononuclear cells (PBMCs), taken when the disease was refractory, from a patient treated with antithyroid drugs. The CDR3 sequence: CAISETGGENTEAFL. For the CDR3, the DNA is TGTGCCATCAGTGAGACAGGGGGGGAGAACACTGAAGCTTTCCTT.